This T cell receptor beta chain was recorded in a study of T cell responses to AZD1222 COVID-19 vaccine. Study-wide findings and caveats: It should be noted that donors were predominantly white British and more often female, and clonal diversity was possibly underestimated.

This clone came up once. What it binds is not known. Trimming left V 5 bases short and J 6 bases short, with 19 bases between. The CDR3 runs 15 residues. Per germline, CDR1 SGHVS and CDR2 FQNEAQ. Measured with immunoSEQ multiplex PCR; TCRdb has only the in-frame clones, and not every one. Of about 270,000 clones listed, around 93% are singletons. This TCR was recovered from an adult who received the AZD1222 COVID-19 vaccine. The material sequenced was peripheral blood, taken 28 days after the second AZD1222 dose. The chain carries TRBV7-8 and TRBJ1-2, with a possible D match to TRBD1 (6 bases). DNA of the CDR3: TGTGCCAGCAGCCCCGGGACACCCAAGTGGAATGGCTACACCTTC. Protein sequence: CASSPGTPKWNGYTF. Filled out from reference TRBV7-8 and TRBJ1-2, the complete variable domain reads GAGVSQSPRYKVAKRGQDVALRCDPISGHVSLFWYQQALGQGPEFLTYFQNEAQLDKSGLPSDRFFAERPEGSVSTLKIQRTQQEDSAVYLCASSPGTPKWNGYTFGSGTRLTVV.